Listed below are T cell receptor beta chains from one sample, sequenced in a study of circulating and synovial CD4+ cells in juvenile arthritis. Some clones are missing from TCRdb's copy, which holds only in-frame ones; the method was immunoSEQ multiplex PCR. The table records about 36,000 clones, around 95% of them present only once. What was sequenced was CD4+ T cells from blood. Receptors were obtained from a human donor with juvenile idiopathic arthritis. Each CDR3 is given with its conserved first and last residue. A D gene is named only where the DNA matches it firmly. The size field is filled for only some rows; it gives once, few, many or a size class.

.	TRBV5-6	.	TRBJ1-6	16	TGTGCCAGCAGCTTGGGGAGGGAGTCCTATAATTCCCCCCTCCACTTT	CASSLGRESYNSPLHF
.	TRBV4-3	TRBD2	TRBJ2-1	14	TGCGCCAGCAGCCGATTTGCGGGAGTCAATGAGCAGTTCTTC	CASSRFAGVNEQFF
.	TRBV15	TRBD1	TRBJ2-5	14	TGTGCCACCAGCAGGGACAGGGGGCAAGAGACCCAGTACTTC	CATSRDRGQETQYF
.	TRBV6-4	.	TRBJ1-1	14	TGTGCCAGCAGTGACCCCCCCGGGACAACCGAAGCTTTCTTT	CASSDPPGTTEAFF
few	TRBV7-8	.	TRBJ2-5	15	TGTGCCAGCAGCCCTCCGGGATCCTTCGAGGAGACCCAGTACTTC	CASSPPGSFEETQYF
.	TRBV5-1	TRBD2	TRBJ2-7	16	TGCGCCAGCAGCTGGGGCACTAGCGGGGGGTCCTACGAGCAGTACTTC	CASSWGTSGGSYEQYF
.	TRBV7-9	TRBD2	TRBJ2-5	14	TGTGCCGGACGGACTAGCGGGGGGAGAGAGACCCAGTACTTC	CAGRTSGGRETQYF
.	TRBV5-5	.	TRBJ1-3	17	TGTGCCAGCAGCTTAGCCGGGACACTGAGCTCTGGAAACACCATATATTTT	CASSLAGTLSSGNTIYF
.	TRBV4-3	.	TRBJ1-2	13	TGCGCCAGCAGCCCAAGGGGCGGGGGCGGCTACACCTTC	CASSPRGGGGYTF
once	TRBV4-3	TRBD1	TRBJ1-3	18	TGCGCCAGCAGCCAAGACCAGACAGGGTCTGCCTCTGGAAACACCATATATTTT	CASSQDQTGSASGNTIYF
once	TRBV7-2	.	TRBJ1-6	15	TGTGCCAGCAGCTTAGAAGGGAGCTATAATTCCCCCCTCCACTTT	CASSLEGSYNSPLHF
.	TRBV5-4	.	TRBJ2-1	17	TGTGCCAGCAGCTTGGAGGGACAAGCCAACTCCGGCAATGAGCAGTTCTTC	CASSLEGQANSGNEQFF
once	TRBV7-9	TRBD2	TRBJ2-3	17	TGTGCCAGCAGCTCCCTATTAGGTAGCGGGGGGACAGATACGCAGTATTTT	CASSSLLGSGGTDTQYF
.	TRBV14	TRBD1	TRBJ2-2	17	TGTGCCAGCAGCCAAGTTGGGACAGGGGCGAACACCGGGGAGCTGTTTTTT	CASSQVGTGANTGELFF
.	TRBV11-2	TRBD1	TRBJ2-7	13	TGTGCCAGCAGCTTAGACAGGGGGCACGAGCAGTACTTC	CASSLDRGHEQYF
.	TRBV10-3	.	TRBJ1-2	14	TGTGCCATCAGTCGGACAGAGACTAACTATGGCTACACCTTC	CAISRTETNYGYTF
once	TRBV7-9	TRBD1	TRBJ1-2	14	TGTGCCAGCAGCTTACCCGACAGGGGCTATGGCTACACCTTC	CASSLPDRGYGYTF
.	TRBV7-3	.	TRBJ2-5	13	TGTGCCAGCAGCTCCACTCCCCAAGAGACCCAGTACTTC	CASSSTPQETQYF
once	TRBV7-6	.	TRBJ1-4	12	TGTGCCAGCAGCTTATGGAGTGAAAAACTGTTTTTT	CASSLWSEKLFF
.	TRBV7-3	.	TRBJ2-1	13	TGTGCCAGCAGCCTTCGACAGAACAATGAGCAGTTCTTC	CASSLRQNNEQFF
.	TRBV4-3	.	TRBJ1-2	13	TGCGCCAGCAGCCAAGAAATAAACTATGGCTACACCTTC	CASSQEINYGYTF
.	TRBV5-8	TRBD1	TRBJ2-6	15	TGTGCCAGCAGGATGACAGGGTCTGGGGCCAACGTCCTGACTTTC	CASRMTGSGANVLTF
.	TRBV2	.	TRBJ1-3	14	TGTGCCAGCAGCGCAGGGTTCGCTGGAAACACCATATATTTT	CASSAGFAGNTIYF
.	TRBV14	.	TRBJ2-5	15	TGTGCCAGCAGCCAAGTTGGAGGGGTTGATGGGACCCAGTACTTC	CASSQVGGVDGTQYF
once	TRBV11-2	.	TRBJ1-4	15	TGTGCCAGCAGCATCCAACAGGGCCTAAATGAAAAACTGTTTTTT	CASSIQQGLNEKLFF
.	TRBV7-6	.	TRBJ1-5	13	TGTGCCAGCAGCCTGACAGGAAATCAGCCCCAGCATTTT	CASSLTGNQPQHF
.	TRBV5-4	TRBD1	TRBJ1-6	16	TGTGCCAGCAGCTTGGGACAGGGGGCGCAATCTTCCCCCCTCCACTTT	CASSLGQGAQSSPLHF
.	TRBV27	.	TRBJ1-3	14	TGTGCCAGCAGTTTAAAAGCCCGGGGAAACACCATATATTTT	CASSLKARGNTIYF
.	TRBV20-1	TRBD1	TRBJ2-7	11	TGCAGTGCTAGAGTTGGGACAGGGAAGTACTTC	CSARVGTGKYF
.	TRBV7-2	.	TRBJ1-3	13	TGTGCCAGCAGCTCTCCAATAGGAGGAACCATATATTTT	CASSSPIGGTIYF
.	TRBV4-3	TRBD1	TRBJ1-1	11	TGCGCCAGCAGCCTGGGACAGTCGGCTTTCTTT	CASSLGQSAFF
.	TRBV4-3	TRBD2	TRBJ2-1	16	TGCGCCAGCAGCCAAGTCCAGCGGGACTTAAACAATGAGCAGTTCTTC	CASSQVQRDLNNEQFF
.	TRBV6-4	.	TRBJ2-7	13	TGTGCCAGCAGCCAAGGTGCAGGCCGGGAGCAGTACTTC	CASSQGAGREQYF
.	TRBV4-3	.	TRBJ2-4	16	TGCGCCAGCAGCCAAGATGTAGATTTCCCGAGAAACATTCAGTACTTC	CASSQDVDFPRNIQYF
.	TRBV11-2	TRBD2	TRBJ2-7	15	TGTGCCAGCAGCCCTACGAGCGGGGGGTCCTACGAGCAGTGCTTC	CASSPTSGGSYEQCF
.	TRBV7-2	TRBD1	TRBJ1-1	13	TGTGCCAGCACCTTCCAGGGGGGCACTGAAGCTTTCTTT	CASTFQGGTEAFF
.	TRBV20-1	.	TRBJ2-7	11	TGCAGTGCCCTAAGCTCCTACGAGCAGTACTTC	CSALSSYEQYF
.	TRBV7-9	TRBD1	TRBJ1-4	14	TGTGCCAGCAGCTTGGGACAGGGGTATGAAAAACTGTTTTTT	CASSLGQGYEKLFF
.	TRBV5-1	.	TRBJ1-3	14	TGCGCCAGCAGCCTGGGAACGGGTGGAAACACCATATATTTT	CASSLGTGGNTIYF
.	TRBV6-6	TRBD2	TRBJ2-7	15	TGTGCCAGCAGTTACTCGCGGGGGGGCCCCTACGAGCAGTACTTC	CASSYSRGGPYEQYF
.	TRBV11-2	.	TRBJ1-4	16	TGTGCCAGCAGCCGGGGGTCCGGGACTATCGACGAAAAACTGTTTTTT	CASSRGSGTIDEKLFF
.	TRBV9	TRBD1	TRBJ2-5	19	TGTGCCAGCAGCGTGGGAGGATTCAGATGGGGACAGGGACAAGAGACCCAGTACTTC	CASSVGGFRWGQGQETQYF
.	TRBV7-9	.	TRBJ1-2	14	TGTGCCAGCTCCAGGGGCCAGGAAACCTATGGCTACACCTTC	CASSRGQETYGYTF
.	TRBV6-5	.	TRBJ1-6	16	TGTGCCAGCAGTTACATGGGGGCAGGGGTTAATTCCCCCCTCCACTTT	CASSYMGAGVNSPLHF
.	TRBV11-2	TRBD1	TRBJ1-2	15	TGTGCCAGCAGCTTACAGCCGGGACAGGCTTATGGCTACACCTTC	CASSLQPGQAYGYTF
once	TRBV28	TRBD1	TRBJ1-2	15	TGTGCCAGCAGTCCCGGGACAGGGGGCTGGAGTGGCTACACCTTC	CASSPGTGGWSGYTF
.	TRBV5-4	.	TRBJ1-2	13	TGTGCCAGCACCTTCGGAGCTAACTATGGCTACACCTTC	CASTFGANYGYTF
.	TRBV11-3	TRBD2	TRBJ2-1	16	TGTGCCAGCAGCCTAGAGGCTCGAGCGGGGAAGAATGAGCAGTTCTTC	CASSLEARAGKNEQFF
.	TRBV6-5	.	TRBJ2-7	14	TGTGCCAGCAGCCTGGGCCTATCCACGCCGAAGCAGTACTTC	CASSLGLSTPKQYF
.	TRBV4-1	.	TRBJ1-5	15	TGCGCCAGCAGCCAAGTAGGGGTCGGAAATCAGCCCCAGCATTTT	CASSQVGVGNQPQHF
.	TRBV30	TRBD2	TRBJ2-5	14	TGTGCCTGGAACACAGGACTAGCGCAAGAGACCCAGTACTTC	CAWNTGLAQETQYF
.	TRBV4-1	.	TRBJ1-2	16	TGCGCCAGCAGCCCTACCTGGACAGATTCTAACTATGGCTACACCTTC	CASSPTWTDSNYGYTF
.	TRBV6-1	.	TRBJ2-7	15	TGTGCCAGCAGTGTAAAGGGGGAAAAAGAATACGAGCAGTACTTC	CASSVKGEKEYEQYF
.	TRBV6-4	.	TRBJ1-2	16	TGTGCCAGCAGTCCCCTCTGGAGGAATGCTAACTATGGCTACACCTTC	CASSPLWRNANYGYTF
.	TRBV5-6	TRBD2	TRBJ2-1	15	TGTGCCAGCAGCTGGGGGAGCGGGGTCTACAATGAGCAGTTCTTC	CASSWGSGVYNEQFF
.	TRBV18	.	TRBJ2-3	14	TGTGCCAGCTCACCTCGTAAAGCCGTGAATACGCAGTATTTT	CASSPRKAVNTQYF
once	TRBV5-6	.	TRBJ1-1	12	TGTGCCAGCATGAGGAGGGAGTCTGAAGCTTTCTTT	CASMRRESEAFF
.	TRBV7-9	.	TRBJ2-3	14	TGTGCCAGCAGCTCATGGACAGCACCAGATACGCAGTATTTT	CASSSWTAPDTQYF